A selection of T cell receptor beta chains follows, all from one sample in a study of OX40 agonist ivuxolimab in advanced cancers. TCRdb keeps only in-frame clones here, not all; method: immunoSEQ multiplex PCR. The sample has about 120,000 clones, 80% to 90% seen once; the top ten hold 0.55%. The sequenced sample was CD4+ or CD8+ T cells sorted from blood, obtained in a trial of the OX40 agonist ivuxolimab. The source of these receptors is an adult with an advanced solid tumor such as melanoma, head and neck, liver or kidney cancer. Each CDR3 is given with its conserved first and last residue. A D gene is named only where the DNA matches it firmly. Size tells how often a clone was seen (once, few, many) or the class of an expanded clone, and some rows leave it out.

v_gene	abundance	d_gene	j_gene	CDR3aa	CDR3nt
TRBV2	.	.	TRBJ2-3	CASIPGGGPGTQYF	TGTGCCAGCATCCCAGGGGGGGGGCCCGGTACGCAGTATTTT
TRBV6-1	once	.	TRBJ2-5	CASSQGTGKETQYF	TGTGCCAGCAGCCAAGGAACGGGGAAAGAGACCCAGTACTTC
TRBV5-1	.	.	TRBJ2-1	CASSLGAPRDEQFF	TGCGCCAGCAGCTTGGGGGCGCCTAGAGATGAGCAGTTCTTC
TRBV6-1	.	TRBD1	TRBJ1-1	CASRLPGQGNTEAFF	TGTGCCAGCAGGCTACCGGGACAGGGGAACACTGAAGCTTTCTTT
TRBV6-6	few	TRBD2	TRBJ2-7	CASSSTSSGGDYEQYF	TGTGCCAGCAGTTCTACGTCTAGCGGGGGAGACTACGAGCAGTACTTC
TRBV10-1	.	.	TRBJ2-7	CASSEYSYEQYF	TGCGCCAGCAGTGAGTACTCCTACGAGCAGTACTTC
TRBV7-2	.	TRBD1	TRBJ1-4	CASREPGQGDEKLFF	TGTGCCAGCAGAGAACCGGGACAGGGGGATGAAAAACTGTTTTTT
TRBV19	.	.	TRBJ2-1	CASSIGVGGSSYNEQFF	TGTGCCAGTAGTATTGGGGTGGGGGGCAGCTCCTACAATGAGCAGTTCTTC
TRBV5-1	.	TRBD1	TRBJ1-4	CASSIRGPRDEKLFF	TGCGCCAGCAGTATCAGGGGGCCTCGAGATGAAAAACTGTTTTTT
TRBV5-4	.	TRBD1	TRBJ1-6	CASSEDRNSPLHF	TGTGCCAGCAGCGAGGACAGGAATTCACCCCTCCACTTT
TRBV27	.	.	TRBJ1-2	CASSPLEWAAINYGYTF	TGTGCCAGCAGCCCCCTCGAGTGGGCAGCGATTAACTATGGCTACACCTTC
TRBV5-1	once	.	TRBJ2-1	CASSLSDEQFF	TGCGCCAGCAGCCTAAGTGATGAGCAGTTCTTC
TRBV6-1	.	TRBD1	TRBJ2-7	CASNTPGQGPHEQYF	TGTGCCAGCAACACCCCGGGACAGGGCCCCCACGAGCAGTACTTC
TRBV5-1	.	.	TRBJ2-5	CASRYREGETQYF	TGCGCCAGTCGCTACAGGGAGGGGGAGACCCAGTACTTC
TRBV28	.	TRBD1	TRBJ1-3	CASSSQPGQGSGNTIYF	TGTGCCAGCAGTTCACAACCGGGACAGGGATCTGGAAACACCATATATTTT
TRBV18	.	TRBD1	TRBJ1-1	CASSPGGTATTEAFF	TGTGCCAGCTCACCAGGGGGGACAGCTACCACTGAAGCTTTCTTT
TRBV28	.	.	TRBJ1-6	CASSSSGTGSPLHF	TGTGCCAGCAGTTCCTCAGGGACGGGTTCACCCCTCCACTTT
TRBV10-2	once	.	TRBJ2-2	CASSGFDTGELFF	TGCGCCAGCAGTGGATTCGACACCGGGGAGCTGTTTTTT
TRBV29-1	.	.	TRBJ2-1	CTSTAGNEQFF	TGCACCTCCACGGCCGGGAATGAGCAGTTCTTC
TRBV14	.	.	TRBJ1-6	CASSQGTATSPLHF	TGTGCCAGCAGCCAAGGGACCGCTACCTCACCCCTCCACTTT
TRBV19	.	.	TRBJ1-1	CASSLGGPNTEAFF	TGTGCCTCTTCTCTAGGTGGACCGAACACTGAAGCTTTCTTT
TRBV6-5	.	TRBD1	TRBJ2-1	CASSYGGQGNEQFF	TGTGCCAGCAGTTACGGCGGACAGGGGAATGAGCAGTTCTTC
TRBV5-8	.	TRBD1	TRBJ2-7	CASSIATGREQYF	TGTGCCAGCAGCATTGCGACAGGGCGAGAGCAGTACTTC
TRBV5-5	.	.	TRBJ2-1	CASSLAGVNEQFF	TGTGCCAGCAGCTTGGCAGGGGTAAATGAGCAGTTCTTC
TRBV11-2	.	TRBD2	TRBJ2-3	CASSPMTSGTDTQYF	TGTGCCAGCAGCCCCATGACTAGCGGCACAGATACGCAGTATTTT
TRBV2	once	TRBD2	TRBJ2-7	CASSVASGKF	TGTGCCAGCAGTGTGGCTAGCGGGAAGTTC
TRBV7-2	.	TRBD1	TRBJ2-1	CASSSDRGPHYEQFF	TGTGCCAGCAGCTCGGACAGGGGGCCTCATTATGAGCAGTTCTTC
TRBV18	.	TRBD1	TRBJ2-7	CASSLPTGGDEQYF	TGTGCCAGCTCACTCCCGACAGGGGGGGACGAGCAGTACTTC
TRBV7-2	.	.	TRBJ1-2	CASTMTVGYGYTF	TGTGCCAGCACTATGACAGTTGGCTATGGCTACACCTTC
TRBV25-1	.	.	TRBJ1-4	CASSDTITNEKLFF	TGTGCCAGCAGTGATACTATCACGAATGAAAAACTGTTTTTT
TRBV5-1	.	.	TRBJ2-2	CASSWDGNTGELFF	TGCGCCAGCAGCTGGGACGGGAACACCGGGGAGCTGTTTTTT
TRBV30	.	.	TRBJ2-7	CAWGTYEQYF	TGTGCCTGGGGAACCTACGAGCAGTACTTC
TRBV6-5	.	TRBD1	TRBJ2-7	CASRPDRGSYEQYF	TGTGCCAGCAGACCGGACAGGGGCAGCTACGAGCAGTACTTC
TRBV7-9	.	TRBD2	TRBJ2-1	CASSLRGGVAGARANEQFF	TGTGCCAGCAGCTTACGAGGCGGGGTAGCGGGGGCCCGGGCCAATGAGCAGTTCTTC
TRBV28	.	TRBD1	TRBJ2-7	CASSAVTGIYEQYF	TGTGCCAGCAGTGCCGTGACAGGGATCTACGAGCAGTACTTC
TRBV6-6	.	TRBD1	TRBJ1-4	CASSYQGQGTEKLFF	TGTGCCAGCAGTTACCAGGGACAGGGGACCGAAAAACTGTTTTTT
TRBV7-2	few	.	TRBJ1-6	CASSLVIGPDSPLHF	TGTGCCAGCAGCTTAGTCATCGGGCCTGATTCACCCCTCCACTTT
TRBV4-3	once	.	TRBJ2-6	CASSPDPSGANVLTF	TGCGCCAGCAGCCCGGACCCCTCTGGGGCCAACGTCCTGACTTTC
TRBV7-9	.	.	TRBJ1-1	CASSPRGNMNTEAFF	TGTGCCAGCAGCCCCAGAGGGAACATGAACACTGAAGCTTTCTTT
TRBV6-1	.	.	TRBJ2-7	CASSERGGYGFEQYF	TGTGCCAGCAGTGAGAGGGGTGGTTACGGTTTCGAGCAGTACTTC
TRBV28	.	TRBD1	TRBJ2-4	CATGGTKNIQYF	TGTGCTACAGGGGGAACCAAAAACATTCAGTACTTC
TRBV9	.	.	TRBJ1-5	CASSEGDRQPQHF	TGTGCCAGCAGCGAGGGGGACCGTCAGCCCCAGCATTTT
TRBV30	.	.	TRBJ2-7	CAWNKRGSNEQYF	TGTGCCTGGAACAAACGAGGGAGCAACGAGCAGTACTTC
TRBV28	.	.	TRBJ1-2	CASNTYRQGRGGYTF	TGTGCCAGCAATACTTATCGGCAGGGGAGAGGTGGCTACACCTTC
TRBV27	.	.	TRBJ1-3	CASSNPGYSGNTIYF	TGTGCCAGCAGTAATCCAGGGTATTCTGGAAACACCATATATTTT
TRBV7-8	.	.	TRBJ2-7	CASSLLSASYEQYF	TGTGCCAGCAGCTTACTTTCAGCGTCCTACGAGCAGTACTTC
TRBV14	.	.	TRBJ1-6	CASSQGRIRLGSPLHF	TGTGCCAGCAGCCAAGGGCGGATCCGACTAGGCTCACCCCTCCACTTT
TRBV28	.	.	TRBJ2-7	CASSPSREQYF	TGTGCCAGCAGTCCTAGCCGCGAGCAGTACTTC
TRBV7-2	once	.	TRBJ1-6	CASSTDRRRSPLHF	TGTGCCAGCAGCACCGACAGGAGACGGTCACCCCTCCACTTT